The 6 T cell receptor beta chains below were found in one sample sequenced in a study of breast tumors, draining lymph nodes, adjacent tissues (dated by TCRdb to the mid-2010s). Libraries were prepared through multiplex PCR. These reads were obtained on an Illumina HiSeq 2000. The public sequencing data were trimmed at Q25 with fastp and processed into clonotypes with MiXCR by TCRdb, which kept only in-frame beta chains. Rows with one shared CDR3 protein collapse into an entry with the most common genes and DNA. The sample yields 130,000 or so distinct CDR3 sequences; about 20% were counted once. Roughly 2.5% of the sample belongs to the ten largest clones. Lymph node samples came from the axillary draining lymph nodes of breast cancer patients. Sequencing used axillary lymph node tissue. These receptors were obtained from a female donor with breast cancer. Some clones in this sample may be carry-over from other donors' samples.

This clonotype was counted ten times or more. This chain uses TRBV5-6 with TRBJ2-5; 7 bases are a match to TRBD1. Germline V lookup: CDR1 SGHDT, CDR2 YYEEEE. CDR3 length equals 15 residues. The J segment lost 5 bases and the V segment lost 5 bases, leaving 12 bases of the junction unmatched. DNA of the CDR3: TGTGCCAGCAGTCGTCCCAAACAGGGGTGGGAGACCCAGTACTTC. This encodes CASSRPKQGWETQYF.

V gene TRBV27 combines with J gene TRBJ2-1; 12 bases agree with TRBD2. The trim removed 5 bases at V and 9 bases at J, leaving 14 bases unmatched. CDR1 is MNHEY and CDR2 is SMNVEV in the germline V gene (reference sequence). This CDR3 spans 17 amino acids. The CDR3 spells CASSPNPLAGGRFEQFF. CDR3 coding DNA: TGTGCCAGCAGTCCAAACCCCCTAGCGGGAGGGCGATTTGAGCAGTTCTTC.

This clonotype was recorded at least ten times. The rearrangement links TRBV5-6 to TRBJ1-6, with D unclear. The CDR3 has 13 amino acids. Germline CDR1 reads SGHDT; CDR2 reads YYEEEE. Trimming took off 2 bases at V and 7 bases at J, with 7 bases between the two ends. The CDR3 nucleotides are TGTGCCAGCAGCTTCACGGGGAATTCACCCCTCCACTTT. Its translation: CASSFTGNSPLHF.

This clonotype was recorded at least ten times. This chain links TRBV12-3 or TRBV12-4 with TRBJ2-5, with 9 bases identical to TRBD2. V lost 1 base, J lost 1 base, and 4 bases stayed unmatched. The CDR3 is 16 amino acids. The CDR3 sequence: CASSLGPAGGQETQYF. The DNA of the CDR3 is TGTGCCAGCAGTTTAGGTCCAGCGGGGGGCCAAGAGACCCAGTACTTC.

This clonotype appeared many times. For the CDR3, the DNA is TGTGCCAGCAGCCGGACAGGGTTCGACACCGGGGAGCTGTTTTTT. It encodes CASSRTGFDTGELFF. V and J are TRBV5-5 and TRBJ2-2, with 8 bases that match TRBD1. The CDR3 extends over 15 amino acids. V shed 4 bases and J 3 bases; nucleotides not matched to a gene: 5. From germline, CDR1 is SGHKS and CDR2 YYEKEE (reference sequence).

V is TRBV5-1 and J is TRBJ2-3, with 7 bases aligning to TRBD2. The V gene end was trimmed by 0 bases and the J gene end by 0 bases; junction bases not matched to a gene: 4. The V gene's germline CDR1 is SGHRS and CDR2 YFSETQ. The CDR3 covers 16 residues. The DNA for the CDR3 is TGCGCCAGCAGCTTGGGGCTAGCGGCGAGCACAGATACGCAGTATTTT. Translation: CASSLGLAASTDTQYF.